The entry that follows covers one T cell receptor (beta chain) sequence. The CDR3 runs to 16 residues. V was clipped by 9 bases and J by 7 bases, with 25 bases between them. Germline CDR1 SGHTA, CDR2 FQGNSA. The sample originates from a study of blood T cell repertoires in COVID-19. Measured with immunoSEQ multiplex PCR; TCRdb has only the in-frame clones, and not every one. Here the sample spans about 100,000 clones, roughly 88% being singletons. The sequencing input was peripheral blood. The chain combines TRBV7-2 with TRBJ2-4; unclear D gene. The sequence was obtained from a human donor in a cohort sampled during active COVID-19. For the CDR3, the DNA is TGTGCCAGTTCAACAACCCCTGAACCGCCCCGCAACATTCAGTACTTC. Protein: CASSTTPEPPRNIQYF.